What follows are 21 T cell receptor beta chains derived from one specimen sequenced in a study of metastatic and nonmetastatic thyroid tumors. Ahead of thyroid surgery, no patient had received treatment of any kind. TCRdb re-analyzed the PCR reads through MiXCR. The sample lists about 31,000 clones, roughly a fifth occurring once. The sample comprised blood. These TCRs come from a female donor with papillary thyroid cancer or a benign thyroid nodule (not recorded which). Some clones in this sample may be carry-over from other donors' samples.

This rearrangement joins TRBV5-1 to TRBJ2-7, with 10 bases fitting TRBD1. CDR3 size: 17 residues. CDR1 is SGHRS and CDR2 is YFSETQ in the germline V gene. The V gene end was trimmed by 3 bases and the J gene end by 5 bases; junction bases not matched to a gene: 14. The CDR3 sequence: CASSWGPTGQGINEQYF. The CDR3 DNA reads TGCGCCAGCAGCTGGGGCCCCACGGGACAGGGGATAAACGAGCAGTACTTC.

A few counts support this clone. V gene TRBV27 combines with J gene TRBJ1-5; TRBD1 might be the D (6 bases). Trimming pared 5 bases from V and 4 bases from J, leaving 12 bases between. The CDR3 spans 14 residues. Germline values: CDR1 MNHEY, CDR2 SMNVEV (reference sequence). The CDR3 DNA is TGTGCCAGCAGTCCAATAAGGGGGAATCAGCCCCAGCATTTT. Protein: CASSPIRGNQPQHF.

This clone was observed many times. The chain recombines TRBV11-2 with TRBJ1-1; 8 bases map to TRBD1. The CDR3 is made up of 14 amino acids. Unmatched junction bases numbered 8, after V lost 7 bases and J lost 4 bases. Germline CDR1 and CDR2: SGHAT and FQNNGV. The CDR3 DNA is TGTGCCAGCACCGTGACAGGGGCCACCACTGAAGCTTTCTTT. This sequence encodes CASTVTGATTEAFF.

The V and J genes are TRBV24-1 and TRBJ2-2; TRBD1 might be the D (6 bases). Per the germline V gene, CDR1 is KGHDR and CDR2 is SFDVKD. The CDR3 loop spans 15 amino acids. The V and J ends lost 4 bases and 1 base respectively, with 9 bases between them. The CDR3 loop reads CATSDSRGNTGELFF. The CDR3 coding sequence is TGTGCCACCAGTGACTCCAGGGGGAACACCGGGGAGCTGTTTTTT.

The chain carries TRBV5-1 and TRBJ2-5, with 7 bases identical to TRBD1. V lost 0 bases, J lost 2 bases, and 4 bases stayed unmatched. Germline CDR1 reads SGHRS; CDR2 reads YFSETQ. The length of the CDR3 is 15 residues. The CDR3 region is CASSLGQGYQETQYF. The CDR3, as DNA: TGCGCCAGCAGCTTGGGACAGGGATATCAAGAGACCCAGTACTTC.

As for this clone: One end of the junction is discordant with germline, which a read error may explain. The J gene is TRBJ1-1, the V gene TRBV6-1, with D possibly being TRBD1 (6 bases). Germline values: CDR1 MNHNS, CDR2 SASEGT. The CDR3 consists of 13 residues. The CDR3 nucleotides read TGTGCCAGCACTGAATGGACAGACACTGAAGCTTTCTTT. It codes for CASTEWTDTEAFF.

CDR3 protein: CASSLDSPETQYF. The CDR3 DNA reads as TGTGCCAGCAGTTTGGACAGCCCAGAGACCCAGTACTTC. The chain recombines TRBV28 with TRBJ2-5; tentative D call: TRBD1 (6 bases). Between the trimmed V and J ends, which lost 3 bases and 4 bases, there was a span of 9 bases. This CDR3 comprises 13 residues. CDR1 and CDR2 (germline): MDHEN, SYDVKM. Based on the CDR3 plus reference TRBV28 and TRBJ2-5, the full variable domain is DVKVTQSSRYLVKRTGEKVFLECVQDMDHENMFWYRQDPGLGLRLIYFSYDVKMKEKGDIPEGYSVSREKKERFSLILESASTNQTSMYLCASSLDSPETQYFGPGTRLLVL.

This clone was found many times. This sequence joins TRBV29-1 and TRBJ2-6; 12 positions match TRBD2. The J segment lost 1 base and the V segment lost 5 bases, leaving 3 bases of the junction unmatched. This CDR3 comprises 16 residues. The germline V gene encodes CDR1 SQVTM and CDR2 ANQGSEA. The CDR3 is CSVFLAGGSGANVLTF. CDR3 coding DNA: TGCAGCGTTTTCCTAGCGGGGGGGTCTGGGGCCAACGTCCTGACTTTC. Looking up the rest from reference TRBV29-1 and TRBJ2-6 gives the full variable domain: SAVISQKPSRDICQRGTSLTIQCQVDSQVTMMFWYRQQPGQSLTLIATANQGSEATYESGFVIDKFPISRPNLTFSTLTVSNMSPEDSSIYLCSVFLAGGSGANVLTFGAGSRLTVL.

This clone has a handful of counts. The V and J genes are TRBV6-4 and TRBJ1-2; D gene uncertain. In germline, CDR1 is MRHNA, CDR2 SNTAGT. Trimming removed 3 bases from V and 0 bases from J, with 2 bases in between. This CDR3 contains 12 residues. CDR3 in DNA: TGTGCCAGCAGTGATACTAACTATGGCTACACCTTC. Protein product: CASSDTNYGYTF.

The gene calls are TRBV20-1 and TRBJ2-1, with 9 bases aligning to TRBD2. This CDR3 is built from 14 residues. Unmatched junction bases numbered 4, after V lost 5 bases and J lost 2 bases. Germline V gene data show CDR1 as DFQATT and CDR2 as SNEGSKA (reference sequence). CDR3 sequence (DNA): TGCAGTGCTGCGACTAGCGGAGCCTACAATGAGCAGTTCTTC. Translation gives CSAATSGAYNEQFF.

This clone was counted many times. The V call is TRBV18, the J call TRBJ2-7; 8 bases are a match to TRBD1. The CDR3 length is 15 residues. Germline values: CDR1 KGHSH, CDR2 LQKENI. V dropped 6 bases and J dropped 6; count of bases not matched to a gene: 13. The CDR3 here is CASSPTPDRGSEQYF. The CDR3 DNA is TGTGCCAGCTCCCCGACACCTGACAGGGGTAGCGAGCAGTACTTC.

At least ten counts were recorded for this clone. V usage is TRBV14 and J usage is TRBJ1-1; D call uncertain. Germline CDR1 reads SGHDN; CDR2 reads FVKESK. This CDR3 contains 13 residues. The ends were cut back, 0 bases at V and 4 bases at J, with 6 bases in the middle. The chain's CDR3 is CASSQEVGTEAFF. CDR3 bases: TGTGCCAGCAGCCAAGAGGTGGGCACTGAAGCTTTCTTT. Based on the CDR3 plus reference TRBV14 and TRBJ1-1, the full variable domain is EAGVTQFPSHSVIEKGQTVTLRCDPISGHDNLYWYRRVMGKEIKFLLHFVKESKQDESGMPNNRFLAERTGGTYSTLKVQPAELEDSGVYFCASSQEVGTEAFFGQGTRLTVV.

In this sample, this clone is medium-sized. V is TRBV5-1 and J is TRBJ1-6; D call uncertain. Germline V lookup: CDR1 SGHRS, CDR2 YFSETQ. This CDR3 has 15 residues. The V end lost 0 bases, the J end lost 9 bases, and 13 bases lay between the germline ends. The CDR3 region has the DNA TGCGCCAGCAGCTTGGTATCGCCGCCTCTTTCACCCCTCCACTTT. Translation: CASSLVSPPLSPLHF.

This clone is judged medium-sized. This rearrangement joins TRBV6-2 or TRBV6-3 to TRBJ2-1; D is possibly TRBD1 (5 bases). Germline V gene sequence: CDR1 MNHEY, CDR2 SVGEGT. The CDR3 spans 14 residues. The V and J ends lost 2 bases and 10 bases respectively, with 15 bases between them. CDR3 amino acids: CASSYLDRSDEQFF. The CDR3 region has the DNA TGTGCCAGCAGTTACCTCGACAGATCGGACGAGCAGTTCTTC.

The chain joins TRBV11-2 to TRBJ2-1; no firm D call. V was clipped by 5 bases and J by 6 bases, with 17 bases between them. Germline values: CDR1 SGHAT, CDR2 FQNNGV. CDR3 length equals 15 residues. The CDR3 loop is CASSPPDSKRNEQFF. In nucleotides, the CDR3 is TGTGCCAGCAGCCCGCCCGACTCAAAGCGCAATGAGCAGTTCTTC. Looking up the rest from reference TRBV11-2 and TRBJ2-1 gives the full variable domain: EAGVAQSPRYKIIEKRQSVAFWCNPISGHATLYWYQQILGQGPKLLIQFQNNGVVDDSQLPKDRFSAERLKGVDSTLKIQPAKLEDSAVYLCASSPPDSKRNEQFFGPGTRLTVL.

At least ten counts were recorded for this clone. The genes are TRBV6-2 or TRBV6-3 and TRBJ2-1, with D perhaps matching TRBD1 (7 bases). CDR1 is MNHEY and CDR2 is SVGEGT in the germline V gene. The CDR3 consists of 15 residues. The V end was cut by 8 bases, the J end by 5 bases, with 19 bases between. CDR3: CASLLSGGRDNEQFF. CDR3 DNA: TGTGCCAGCCTACTTTCAGGGGGGCGAGACAATGAGCAGTTCTTC.

The sample holds many counts of this clone. The chain links TRBV4-3 to TRBJ2-6, with 10 nucleotides matching TRBD2. Germline lookup yields CDR1 LGHNA and CDR2 YSLEER. The CDR3 contains 19 residues. The V and J ends lost 0 bases and 0 bases, in that order; junction bases with no gene match: 5. CDR3 sequence: CASSQEWRTSGSGANVLTF. The CDR3 DNA reads TGCGCCAGCAGCCAAGAGTGGCGGACTAGCGGCTCTGGGGCCAACGTCCTGACTTTC.

This clone was seen ten or more times. The chain joins TRBV27 to TRBJ2-5; TRBD1 aligns across 7 bases. The V segment lost 0 bases and the J segment 5 bases; nucleotides outside the gene matches: 12. The germline gives CDR1 MNHEY, CDR2 SMNVEV (reference sequence). CDR3 length: 17 amino acids. CDR3 loop: CASSLSNGLQGIETQYF. The CDR3 nucleotides are TGTGCCAGCAGTTTATCGAATGGGTTACAGGGGATCGAGACCCAGTACTTC.

At least ten counts were recorded for this clone. The genes are TRBV10-3 and TRBJ2-3; the D is unclear. This CDR3 is built from 13 residues. Germline V gives CDR1 ENHRY, CDR2 SYGVKD. Trimming removed 0 bases at V and 3 bases at J, with 4 bases between. The CDR3 loop reads CAISESGTDTQYF. CDR3 sequence (DNA): TGTGCCATCAGTGAGTCGGGTACAGATACGCAGTATTTT.

This clone was seen repeatedly, ten times or more. This sequence joins TRBV6-1 and TRBJ1-5, with D possibly matching TRBD1 (5 bases). CDR1 and CDR2 (germline): MNHNS, SASEGT. V shed 4 bases and J shed 1 base, with 11 bases lying between them. There are 15 residues in the CDR3. CDR3 bases: TGTGCCAGCAGTGCCCGGGACGCAAGCAATCAGCCCCAGCATTTT. This sequence encodes CASSARDASNQPQHF.

This chain uses TRBV9 with TRBJ2-3; D is undetermined. Germline V gene data show CDR1 as SGDLS and CDR2 as YYNGEE. The CDR3 is 13 residues long. Trimming removed 1 base at V and 1 base at J, with 4 bases between. The CDR3: CASSVQGTDTQYF. The CDR3 DNA reads TGTGCCAGCAGCGTACAGGGCACAGATACGCAGTATTTT.